This TCR beta chain was identified in a study of cytomegalovirus exposure and HLA in healthy donors. Background on the study: An earlier analysis found under 130 million unique TCR beta sequences from about 190 million T cells. Study-wide points: In a later analysis, TCR association rates varied by HLA locus: DRB1 most, HLA-C fewest. Some V segments could not be told apart, so they were left out, TRBV6-2 and TRBV6-3 among them.

Trimming removed 2 bases from V and 4 bases from J; junction bases left unmatched: 4. Per germline, CDR1 MNHEY and CDR2 SMNVEV (reference sequence). This CDR3 is built from 14 residues. Each of the donors was a healthy bone marrow donor. For this clone: The antigen is not known.

A multiplex PCR was run with 60 Vbeta primers and 13 Jbeta primers. Here immunoSEQ multiplex PCR was the method, and the copy in TCRdb shows in-frame clones only, minus some. The table has tens of thousands of clones, about 70% seen once. This TCR was recovered from a woman in her forties or fifties in good health and CMV-seropositive. The V call is TRBV27, the J call TRBJ2-5; 7 positions agree with TRBD1. Sequencing was carried out using PBMCs. CDR3 DNA sequence: TGTGCCAGCAGTTTAAAGGGGGCCGGAGAGACCCAGTACTTC. Its translation: CASSLKGAGETQYF.